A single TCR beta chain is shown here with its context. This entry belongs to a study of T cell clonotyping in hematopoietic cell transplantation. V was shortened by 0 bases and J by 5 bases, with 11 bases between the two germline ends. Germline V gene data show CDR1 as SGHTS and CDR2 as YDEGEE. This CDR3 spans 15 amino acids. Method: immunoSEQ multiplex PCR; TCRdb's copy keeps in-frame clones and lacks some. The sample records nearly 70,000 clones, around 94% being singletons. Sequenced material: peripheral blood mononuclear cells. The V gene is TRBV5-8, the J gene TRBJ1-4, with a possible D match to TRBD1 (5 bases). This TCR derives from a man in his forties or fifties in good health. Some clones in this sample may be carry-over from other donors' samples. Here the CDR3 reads CASSLDGRENEKLFF. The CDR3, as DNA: TGTGCCAGCAGCTTGGATGGCAGGGAGAATGAAAAACTGTTTTTT.